What follows are 30 T cell receptor beta chains derived from one specimen sequenced in a study of cytotoxic CD8 clonotypes in ibrutinib-treated CLL. TCRdb's table, derived via immunoSEQ multiplex PCR, lists solely in-frame clones and lacks some. The data show approximately 280,000 clones, with roughly four fifths seen just once and approximately 5.1% held by the top ten. Sequenced here: PBMCs, sampled at disease progression, from a patient treated with ibrutinib. The receptors come from a human donor with chronic lymphocytic leukemia.

The chain employs TRBV5-5 and TRBJ1-4, with 7 bases that match TRBD1. CDR3 length equals 15 residues. CDR1 and CDR2 (germline): SGHKS, YYEKEE (reference sequence). V shed 4 bases and J 1 base; nucleotides not matched to a gene: 4. CDR3 nucleotide sequence: TGTGCCAGCAGCATGCGACAGGGAACTAATGAAAAACTGTTTTTT. Residues: CASSMRQGTNEKLFF.

This clone occurred once. The chain recombines TRBV7-9 with TRBJ2-5; D remains ambiguous. CDR1 is SEHNR, CDR2 FQNEAQ, per germline (reference sequence). The CDR3 is made up of 13 amino acids. Trimming removed 1 base at V and 3 bases at J, with 6 bases between. CDR3 bases: TGTGCCAGCAGCTTAGGGACCAAAGAGACCCAGTACTTC. It is translated as CASSLGTKETQYF.

The genes are TRBV5-1 and TRBJ2-2; 8 bases are a match to TRBD1. V lost 4 bases and J lost 3; bases outside the gene matches: 5. Germline V gene data show CDR1 as SGHRS and CDR2 as YFSETQ. The CDR3 covers 15 residues. The CDR3 coding sequence is TGCGCCAGCAGCGGACAGGGAGGAGACACCGGGGAGCTGTTTTTT. Translation gives CASSGQGGDTGELFF.

The chain is built from TRBV5-4 and TRBJ1-1; 11 positions agree with TRBD1. V trimming: 2 bases; J trimming: 8 bases; junction bases outside the gene matches: 5. The CDR3 has 14 amino acids. CDR1 and CDR2 from the germline V gene are SGHNT and YYREEE (reference sequence). In DNA, the CDR3 is TGTGCCAGCAGCTTAGGGACAGGGGGAGCAGAAGCTTTCTTT. This translates into CASSLGTGGAEAFF. The full variable domain, with the rest looked up from reference TRBV5-4 and TRBJ1-1, is ETGVTQSPTHLIKTRGQQVTLRCSSQSGHNTVSWYQQALGQGPQFIFQYYREEENGRGNFPPRFSGLQFPNYSSELNVNALELDDSALYLCASSLGTGGAEAFFGQGTRLTVV.

J is TRBJ2-2 and V is TRBV7-2; D is ambiguous. Germline assignment: CDR1 SGHTA and CDR2 FQGNSA. V was pared by 4 bases and J by 6 bases, with 9 bases between. This CDR3 is 13 amino acids long. Here the CDR3 reads CASSSKSSGELFF. In DNA, the CDR3 is TGTGCCAGCAGCTCCAAGTCCTCCGGGGAGCTGTTTTTT. Complete variable domain (other parts from reference TRBV7-2 and TRBJ2-2): GAGVSQSPSNKVTEKGKDVELRCDPISGHTALYWYRQSLGQGLEFLIYFQGNSAPDKSGLPSDRFSAERTGGSVSTLTIQRTQQEDSAVYLCASSSKSSGELFFGEGSRLTVL.

This clone has only a few counts. The chain has TRBV19 and TRBJ1-5; D is possibly TRBD1 (5 bases). Trimming removed 5 bases at V and 7 bases at J, with 12 bases between. There are 13 residues in the CDR3. Germline loops: CDR1 LNHDA, CDR2 SQIVND (reference sequence). CDR3 nucleotides: TGTGCCAGTAGTGGAGGGGTTTGGCAGCCCCAGCATTTT. This sequence encodes CASSGGVWQPQHF.

The chain recombines TRBV7-2 with TRBJ2-5; D possibly uses TRBD1 or TRBD2 (5 bases each). Germline CDR1 is SGHTA and CDR2 is FQGNSA. Trimming stripped 5 bases from V and 0 bases from J, with 13 bases between. This CDR3 is built from 15 residues. CDR3 sequence reads: CASSAHGTYQETQYF. In DNA form, the CDR3 reads TGTGCCAGCAGCGCGCACGGGACCTACCAAGAGACCCAGTACTTC.

This chain links TRBV19 with TRBJ2-2; D possibly matches TRBD1 or TRBD2 (5 bases each). This CDR3 comprises 16 residues. Trimming stripped 2 bases from V and 0 bases from J, with 10 bases between. Germline-derived CDR1 and CDR2 are LNHDA and SQIVND (reference sequence). CDR3 sequence reads: CASSIPGPANTGELFF. Here the CDR3 DNA reads TGTGCCAGTAGTATACCGGGGCCCGCGAACACCGGGGAGCTGTTTTTT.

This clone was seen repeatedly, ten times or more. CDR3 DNA: TGTGCCAGCAGCTTTGGCATAACAGGTTTCCCCTGTCAGGGCTACACCTTC. This codes for CASSFGITGFPCQGYTF. V and J are TRBV7-9 and TRBJ1-2; possibly TRBD1 for D (5 bases). The germline V gene has CDR1 SEHNR and CDR2 FQNEAQ (reference sequence). The CDR3 loop spans 17 amino acids. The V end lost 3 bases, the J end lost 8 bases, and 25 bases lay between the germline ends.

The chain employs TRBV19 and TRBJ2-5; tentative D call: TRBD2 (6 bases). Deletions cut 3 bases from V and 4 bases from J, with 12 bases between. The length of the CDR3 is 14 residues. In germline, CDR1 is LNHDA, CDR2 SQIVND (reference sequence). CDR3 protein: CASSMEGIRETQYF. The CDR3 nucleotides read TGTGCCAGTAGTATGGAGGGGATTAGAGAGACCCAGTACTTC.

The chain employs TRBV5-1 and TRBJ2-1; 7 bases are shared with TRBD2. The CDR3 is 15 amino acids. Germline CDR1 reads SGHRS; CDR2 reads YFSETQ. The trim removed 4 bases at V and 4 bases at J, leaving 8 bases unmatched. The CDR3 protein is CASSDGRLLYNEQFF. CDR3 bases: TGCGCCAGCAGCGACGGGAGGCTATTATACAATGAGCAGTTCTTC.

Here the CDR3 reads CASSYGGSGANVLTF. DNA of the CDR3: TGTGCCAGCAGTTATGGAGGGTCTGGGGCCAACGTCCTGACTTTC. This chain uses TRBV6-5 with TRBJ2-6, with a weak D call TRBD2 (6 bases). Germline lookup yields CDR1 MNHEY and CDR2 SVGAGI. V lost 3 bases and J lost 1, with 7 bases in between. The length of the CDR3 is 15 residues.

V is TRBV9 and J is TRBJ2-3, with D unresolved. In germline, CDR1 is SGDLS, CDR2 YYNGEE. V was clipped by 0 bases and J by 2 bases, with 10 bases between them. The CDR3 is 15 amino acids. The CDR3 is CASSVGGTTTDTQYF. The CDR3 DNA reads TGTGCCAGCAGCGTAGGCGGCACCACCACAGATACGCAGTATTTT.

The rearrangement joins TRBV7-2 to TRBJ2-7; perhaps TRBD2 as D (5 bases). V lost 2 bases, J lost 0 bases, and 8 bases lay in between. Germline V lookup: CDR1 SGHTA, CDR2 FQGNSA. This CDR3 contains 14 residues. CDR3 nucleotide sequence: TGTGCCAGCAGCTTATTCAGCGGCTCCTACGAGCAGTACTTC. Protein product: CASSLFSGSYEQYF.

The rearrangement links TRBV7-2 to TRBJ2-2; D is unresolved. The CDR3 contains 14 residues. Trimming removed 10 bases at V and 6 bases at J, with 18 bases between. Germline V lookup: CDR1 SGHTA, CDR2 FQGNSA. The CDR3: CATSRNVGAGELFF. The DNA of the CDR3 is TGTGCCACCTCCCGGAATGTTGGGGCCGGGGAGCTGTTTTTT.

The chain is built from TRBV10-3 and TRBJ2-7, with D perhaps TRBD1 (6 bases). Germline V lookup: CDR1 ENHRY, CDR2 SYGVKD. With 7 bases removed from V and 5 bases from J, the gap between germline ends came to 15 bases. The length of the CDR3 is 13 residues. The CDR3 DNA reads as TGTGCCATCAAGGGGGACACGAGGAACGAGCAGTACTTC. It codes for CAIKGDTRNEQYF.

The genes are TRBV9 and TRBJ2-5, with D perhaps matching TRBD2 (6 bases). The CDR3 contains 16 residues. Germline V gene lookup returns CDR1 SGDLS and CDR2 YYNGEE. The V end lost 0 bases, the J end lost 7 bases, and 19 bases lay between the germline ends. The CDR3 protein is CASSVGSEPGVGTQYF. Written as DNA, the CDR3 is TGTGCCAGCAGCGTAGGGTCAGAGCCGGGAGTTGGGACCCAGTACTTC.

This clone has a single count. This rearrangement joins TRBV4-1 to TRBJ2-4; a possible D gene is TRBD2 (6 bases). The CDR3 loop spans 14 amino acids. V was trimmed by 6 bases and J by 0 bases, leaving 9 bases between them. CDR1 and CDR2 from the germline V gene are MGHRA and YSYEKL. In DNA form, the CDR3 reads TGCGCCAGCAGTCAGGGACTAGCCAAAAACATTCAGTACTTC. This codes for CASSQGLAKNIQYF.

The CDR3 DNA reads as TGTGCCAGCAGTCGCTCGAGCTCCTACAATGAGCAGTTCTTC. This codes for CASSRSSSYNEQFF. The V call is TRBV2, the J call TRBJ2-1; unclear D gene. V shed 5 bases and J shed 0 bases, with 8 bases lying between them. The CDR3 is 14 amino acids. Looked up from germline, CDR1 is SNHLY and CDR2 is FYNNEI.

As for this clone: The same CDR3 also results from other DNA sequences found in this sample. This chain links TRBV6-5 with TRBJ2-2, with 13 positions matching TRBD2. Trimming at V came to 6 bases and at J to 8 bases, leaving 6 bases not matched to a gene. CDR1 and CDR2 from the germline V gene are MNHEY and SVGAGI. CDR3 length: 15 residues. In DNA, the CDR3 is TGTGCCAGCAGCCCCACTAGCGGGGGGGCAGGGGAGCTGTTTTTT. This translates into CASSPTSGGAGELFF.

This clone was seen once. The chain recombines TRBV18 with TRBJ1-1; maybe TRBD1 (5 bases). CDR3 length equals 15 residues. V lost 3 bases and J lost 1, with 12 bases in between. The germline CDR1 and CDR2 sequences are KGHSH and LQKENI. The CDR3 protein is CASSPREGPNTEAFF. The CDR3 bases are TGTGCCAGCTCACCGCGGGAGGGGCCGAACACTGAAGCTTTCTTT.

The chain combines TRBV19 with TRBJ2-7; possible D gene TRBD2, 6 bases. Deletions cut 3 bases from V and 3 bases from J, with 24 bases between. The CDR3 length is 18 residues. The germline CDR1 and CDR2 sequences are LNHDA and SQIVND (reference sequence). CDR3 in DNA: TGTGCCAGTAGTATTCACGGCCAGCGGGCAGCCCAAGGCTACGAGCAGTACTTC. This encodes CASSIHGQRAAQGYEQYF.

This clone came up once. The J gene is TRBJ1-1, the V gene TRBV10-2; the match to TRBD1 covers 7 bases. This CDR3 comprises 12 residues. Unmatched junction bases numbered 5, after V lost 5 bases and J lost 8 bases. The germline V gene has CDR1 WSHSY and CDR2 SAAADI. CDR3 DNA: TGCGCCAGCAGTAGGGACAGACTCGAAGCTTTCTTT. This translates into CASSRDRLEAFF.

This chain joins TRBV7-3 and TRBJ2-5; a possible D gene is TRBD2 (5 bases). Trimming shortened V by 1 base and J by 5 bases, and 11 bases separated the two germline ends. This CDR3 is built from 14 residues. Germline V gene data show CDR1 as SGHTA and CDR2 as FQGTGA. CDR3 sequence reads: CASSLKGSGETQYF. As DNA, the CDR3 is TGTGCCAGCAGCTTAAAAGGTTCGGGGGAGACCCAGTACTTC. Based on the CDR3 plus reference TRBV7-3 and TRBJ2-5, the full variable domain is GAGVSQTPSNKVTEKGKYVELRCDPISGHTALYWYRQSLGQGPEFLIYFQGTGAADDSGLPNDRFFAVRPEGSVSTLKIQRTERGDSAVYLCASSLKGSGETQYFGPGTRLLVL.

The chain joins TRBV19 to TRBJ1-2, with D unresolved. V was clipped by 0 bases and J by 4 bases, with 18 bases between them. Looked up from germline, CDR1 is LNHDA and CDR2 is SQIVND (reference sequence). CDR3 length equals 17 residues. CDR3 amino acids: CASSIDRDMRQFYGYTF. DNA for the CDR3: TGTGCCAGTAGTATAGATCGAGACATGCGGCAGTTCTATGGCTACACCTTC.

The rearrangement links TRBV29-1 to TRBJ2-1; the D call may be TRBD1 or TRBD2 (6 bases each). There are 13 residues in the CDR3. Germline V gene lookup returns CDR1 SQVTM and CDR2 ANQGSEA. V lost 4 bases, J lost 8 bases, and 15 bases lay in between. CDR3: CSVGRGSRDEQFF. The CDR3 coding sequence is TGCAGCGTTGGGAGGGGGAGTAGGGATGAGCAGTTCTTC.

This chain links TRBV7-9 with TRBJ2-7; D is undetermined. Per the germline V gene, CDR1 is SEHNR and CDR2 is FQNEAQ (reference sequence). V was cut by 4 bases and J by 3 bases, with 7 bases left in between. The CDR3 spans 12 residues. Here the CDR3 reads CASSSLHYEQYF. CDR3 DNA: TGTGCCAGCAGCTCCTTACACTACGAGCAGTACTTC.

The genes are TRBV2 and TRBJ2-7; 10 nucleotides align to TRBD2. Germline V gene lookup returns CDR1 SNHLY and CDR2 FYNNEI. Trimming removed 4 bases from V and 0 bases from J; junction bases left unmatched: 12. The CDR3 spans 18 residues. This CDR3 is CASSGRGSGGSRSYEQYF. CDR3 nucleotide sequence: TGTGCCAGCAGTGGCCGCGGTAGCGGGGGGTCCCGCTCCTACGAGCAGTACTTC.

V and J are TRBV7-6 and TRBJ1-1; maybe TRBD1 (5 bases). This CDR3 has 16 amino acids. Germline assignment: CDR1 SGHVS and CDR2 FNYEAQ. Trimming removed 5 bases from V and 4 bases from J, with 20 bases in between. CDR3 sequence (DNA): TGTGCCAGCAGCCCCCCCTCCTGGGTAAGGGGCACTGAAGCTTTCTTT. It encodes CASSPPSWVRGTEAFF.

V and J are TRBV6-5 and TRBJ2-7, with 10 bases aligning to TRBD1. Per the germline V gene, CDR1 is MNHEY and CDR2 is SVGAGI. J was trimmed by 0 bases and V by 5 bases; bases with no gene match: 1. The CDR3 length is 14 residues. CDR3: CASSRQGASYEQYF. CDR3 sequence (DNA): TGTGCCAGCAGTCGACAGGGGGCCTCCTACGAGCAGTACTTC.